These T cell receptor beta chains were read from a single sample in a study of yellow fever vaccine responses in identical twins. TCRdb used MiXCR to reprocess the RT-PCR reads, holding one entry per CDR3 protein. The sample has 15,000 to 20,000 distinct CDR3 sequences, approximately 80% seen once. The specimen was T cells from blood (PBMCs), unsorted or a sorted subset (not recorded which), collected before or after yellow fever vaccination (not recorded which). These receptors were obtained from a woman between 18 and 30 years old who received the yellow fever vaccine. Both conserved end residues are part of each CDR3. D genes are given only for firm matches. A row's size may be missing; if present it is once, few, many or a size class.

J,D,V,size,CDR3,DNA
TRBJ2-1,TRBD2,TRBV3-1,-,CASSQGAAGGPYEQFF,TGTGCCAGCAGCCAAGGGGCCGCGGGAGGGCCCTATGAGCAGTTCTTC
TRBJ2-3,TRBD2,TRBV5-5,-,CASSLILAGGPDTQYF,TGTGCCAGCAGCTTGATTCTAGCGGGAGGGCCAGATACGCAGTATTTT
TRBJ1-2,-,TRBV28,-,CATDLSRGGYGYTF,TGTGCCACCGACCTATCCAGGGGTGGGTATGGCTACACCTTC
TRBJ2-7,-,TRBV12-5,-,CASGTQGSQYF,TGTGCTAGTGGGACTCAGGGTTCTCAGTACTTC
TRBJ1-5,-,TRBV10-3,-,CAISPDYSNQPQHF,TGTGCCATCAGTCCGGACTATAGCAATCAGCCCCAGCATTTT
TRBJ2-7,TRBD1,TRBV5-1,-,CASSLAPGTGAYEQYF,TGCGCCAGCAGCTTGGCCCCCGGGACAGGCGCCTACGAGCAGTACTTC
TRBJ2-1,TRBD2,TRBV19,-,CASSLTSGSSYNEQFF,TGTGCCAGTAGTTTGACTAGCGGGAGTTCCTACAATGAGCAGTTCTTC
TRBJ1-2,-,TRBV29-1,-,CSVDGINYGYTF,TGCAGCGTTGATGGGATAAACTATGGCTACACCTTC
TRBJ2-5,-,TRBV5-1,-,CASSLQGRRETQYF,TGCGCCAGCAGCTTGCAGGGCCGGCGGGAGACCCAGTACTTC
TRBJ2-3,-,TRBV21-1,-,CASRPDRTDTQYF,TGTGCCAGCAGGCCGGACAGGACAGATACGCAGTATTTT
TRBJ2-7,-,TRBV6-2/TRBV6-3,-,CASSYLGSPYEQYF,TGTGCCAGCAGTTACTTGGGCTCTCCCTACGAGCAGTACTTC
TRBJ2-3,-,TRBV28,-,CASSPVRDTQYF,TGTGCCAGCAGCCCAGTCCGGGATACGCAGTATTTT
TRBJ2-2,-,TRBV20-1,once,CSARPSNTGELFF,TGCAGTGCTAGACCCAGCAACACCGGGGAGCTGTTTTTT
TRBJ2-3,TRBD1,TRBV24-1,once,CATSDAGTGRTDTQYF,TGTGCCACCAGTGACGCCGGGACAGGGAGGACAGATACGCAGTATTTT
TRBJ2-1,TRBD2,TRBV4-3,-,CASSYTAGTSQFF,TGCGCCAGCAGCTATACGGCCGGGACTAGCCAGTTCTTC
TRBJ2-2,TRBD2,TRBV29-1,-,CSVEDSGRTGELFF,TGCAGCGTTGAAGATAGCGGGAGAACCGGGGAGCTGTTTTTT
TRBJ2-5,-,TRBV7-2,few,CASSFSSETQYF,TGTGCCAGCAGCTTCTCGTCGGAGACCCAGTACTTC
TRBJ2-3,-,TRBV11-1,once,CASSLWGDTQYF,TGTGCCAGCAGCTTATGGGGAGATACGCAGTATTTT
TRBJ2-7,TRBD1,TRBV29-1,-,CSVAGTVTYEQYF,TGCAGCGTTGCCGGGACAGTAACCTACGAGCAGTACTTC
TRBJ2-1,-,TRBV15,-,CATSRDQGLNEQFF,TGTGCCACCAGCAGAGATCAGGGTCTCAATGAGCAGTTCTTC
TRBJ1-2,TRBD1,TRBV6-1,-,CASSELQGANNYGYTF,TGTGCCAGCAGTGAGCTACAGGGGGCTAACAACTATGGCTACACCTTC
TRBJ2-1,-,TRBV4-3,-,CASSQDVRTNEQFF,TGCGCCAGCAGCCAAGATGTCCGTACGAATGAGCAGTTCTTC
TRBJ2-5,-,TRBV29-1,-,CSVRGTQETQYF,TGCAGCGTTAGGGGCACACAAGAGACCCAGTACTTC
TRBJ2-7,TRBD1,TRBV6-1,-,CASRRQGEGSYEQYF,TGTGCCAGCAGACGACAGGGAGAGGGCTCCTACGAGCAGTACTTC
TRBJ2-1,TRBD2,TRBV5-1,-,CASSPTGTRIYNEQFF,TGCGCCAGCAGCCCCACCGGGACTAGAATCTACAATGAGCAGTTCTTC
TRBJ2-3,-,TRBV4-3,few,CASSQDAGTRVGDTQYF,TGCGCCAGCAGCCAAGATGCCGGGACGAGGGTGGGAGATACGCAGTATTTT
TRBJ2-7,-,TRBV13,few,CASSLLSHRQEQYF,TGTGCCAGCAGCTTACTGTCCCATAGACAGGAGCAGTACTTC
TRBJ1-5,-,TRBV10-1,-,CASSASGNQPQHF,TGCGCCAGCAGTGCATCGGGCAATCAGCCCCAGCATTTT
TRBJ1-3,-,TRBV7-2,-,CASSLALKVSGNTIYF,TGTGCCAGCAGCTTAGCCCTCAAGGTCTCTGGAAACACCATATATTTT
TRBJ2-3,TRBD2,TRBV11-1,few,CASSWTSGGHTQYF,TGTGCCAGCAGCTGGACTAGCGGGGGTCATACGCAGTATTTT
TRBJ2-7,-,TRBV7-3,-,CASSLKGSLGSDF,TGTGCCAGCAGCTTAAAGGGTTCCCTAGGCAGTGACTTC
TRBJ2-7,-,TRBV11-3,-,CASSTLPGDYEQYF,TGTGCCAGCAGCACACTACCCGGGGACTACGAGCAGTACTTC
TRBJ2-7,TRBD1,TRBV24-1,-,CATSDPGQGKEQYF,TGTGCCACCAGTGACCCGGGACAGGGGAAAGAGCAGTACTTC
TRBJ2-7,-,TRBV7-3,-,CASSHDSSRAQYF,TGTGCCAGCAGCCATGACTCAAGTAGGGCGCAGTACTTC
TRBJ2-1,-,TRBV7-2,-,CASSLVVGGRYNEQFF,TGTGCCAGCAGCTTAGTTGTCGGTGGCCGGTACAATGAGCAGTTCTTC
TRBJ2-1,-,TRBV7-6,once,CASSLDGSAFDEQFF,TGTGCCAGCAGCTTAGACGGGTCAGCGTTTGATGAGCAGTTCTTC
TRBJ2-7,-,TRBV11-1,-,CASSLVQGGEQYF,TGTGCCAGCAGCTTAGTCCAGGGTGGCGAGCAGTACTTC
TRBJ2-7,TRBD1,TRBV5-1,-,CASSLTGGTSYEQYF,TGCGCCAGCAGCCTGACAGGGGGTACCTCCTACGAGCAGTACTTC
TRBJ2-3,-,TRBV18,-,CASSPTHGTDTQYF,TGTGCCAGCTCACCCACGCATGGCACAGATACGCAGTATTTT
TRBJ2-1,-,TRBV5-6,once,CASSPGTAEGFF,TGTGCCAGCAGCCCCGGGACAGCGGAGGGGTTCTTC
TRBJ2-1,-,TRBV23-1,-,CASSLEDLREDEQFF,TGCGCCAGCAGTCTCGAAGACCTTAGGGAAGATGAGCAGTTCTTC
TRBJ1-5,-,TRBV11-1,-,CASSLQGAHQPQHF,TGTGCCAGCAGCCTACAGGGAGCACATCAGCCCCAGCATTTT
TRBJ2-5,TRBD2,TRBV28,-,CASSLTSGEETQYF,TGTGCCAGCAGTTTGACTAGCGGTGAAGAGACCCAGTACTTC
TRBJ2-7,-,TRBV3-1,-,CASSQGVVRDYEQYF,TGTGCCAGCAGCCAAGGGGTTGTCAGAGACTACGAGCAGTACTTC
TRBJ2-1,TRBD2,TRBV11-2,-,CASSELSGTSGRGNEQFF,TGTGCCAGCAGCGAGCTGTCCGGGACTAGCGGGAGGGGCAATGAGCAGTTCTTC
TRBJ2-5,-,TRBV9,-,CASSVGIVWETQYF,TGTGCCAGCAGCGTAGGTATTGTGTGGGAGACCCAGTACTTC
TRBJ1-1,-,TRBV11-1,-,CASSLLTEAFF,TGTGCCAGCAGCTTATTGACTGAAGCTTTCTTT
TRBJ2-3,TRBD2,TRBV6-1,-,CASSGTSGADTQYF,TGTGCCAGCAGTGGGACTAGCGGGGCAGATACGCAGTATTTT
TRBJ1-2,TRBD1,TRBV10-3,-,CAISGTGTWEGYGYTF,TGTGCCATCAGTGGGACAGGGACATGGGAGGGCTATGGCTACACCTTC
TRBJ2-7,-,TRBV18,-,CASSPEAEQYF,TGTGCCAGCTCACCAGAGGCCGAGCAGTACTTC
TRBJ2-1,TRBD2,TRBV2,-,CASSESRGSRNEQFF,TGTGCCAGCAGTGAGTCGCGGGGGTCTCGCAATGAGCAGTTCTTC
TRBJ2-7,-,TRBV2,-,CASRTGISFEQYF,TGTGCCAGCAGAACGGGAATATCATTTGAGCAGTACTTC
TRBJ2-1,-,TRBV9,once,CASSVGWSEQFF,TGTGCCAGCAGCGTAGGCTGGTCTGAGCAGTTCTTC
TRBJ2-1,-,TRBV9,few,CASSFRAQDSDSYNEQFF,TGTGCCAGCAGCTTCCGCGCTCAGGACAGTGACTCCTACAATGAGCAGTTCTTC
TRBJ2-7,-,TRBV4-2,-,CASSDGTGREQYF,TGTGCCAGCAGCGATGGGACGGGCCGCGAGCAGTACTTC
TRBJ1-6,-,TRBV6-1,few,CASSEVQVRNSPLHF,TGTGCCAGCAGTGAAGTACAAGTCCGTAATTCACCCCTCCACTTT